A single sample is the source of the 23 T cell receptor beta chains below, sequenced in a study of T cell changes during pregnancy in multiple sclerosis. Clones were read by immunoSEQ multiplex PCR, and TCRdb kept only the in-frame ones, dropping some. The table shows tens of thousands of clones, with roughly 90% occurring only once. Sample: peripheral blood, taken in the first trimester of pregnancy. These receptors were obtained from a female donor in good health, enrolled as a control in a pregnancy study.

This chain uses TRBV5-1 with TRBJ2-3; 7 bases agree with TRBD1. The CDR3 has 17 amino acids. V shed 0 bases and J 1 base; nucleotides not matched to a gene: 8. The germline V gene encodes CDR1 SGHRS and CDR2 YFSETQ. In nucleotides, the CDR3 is TGCGCCAGCAGCTTGGCCCGAACAGGGGTTGGCACAGATACGCAGTATTTT. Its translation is CASSLARTGVGTDTQYF.

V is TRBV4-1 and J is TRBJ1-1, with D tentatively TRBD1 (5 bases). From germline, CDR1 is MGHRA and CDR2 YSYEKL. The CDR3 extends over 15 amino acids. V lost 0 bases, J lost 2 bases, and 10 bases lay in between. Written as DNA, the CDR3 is TGCGCCAGCAGCCAAGATCAGGACAAAAACACTGAAGCTTTCTTT. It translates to CASSQDQDKNTEAFF.

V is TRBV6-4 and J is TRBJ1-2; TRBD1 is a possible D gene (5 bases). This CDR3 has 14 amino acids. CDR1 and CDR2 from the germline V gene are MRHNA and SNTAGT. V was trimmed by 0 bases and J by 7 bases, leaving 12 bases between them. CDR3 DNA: TGTGCCAGCAGTGACTCGCAGGGACTAGGTGGCTACACCTTC. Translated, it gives CASSDSQGLGGYTF.

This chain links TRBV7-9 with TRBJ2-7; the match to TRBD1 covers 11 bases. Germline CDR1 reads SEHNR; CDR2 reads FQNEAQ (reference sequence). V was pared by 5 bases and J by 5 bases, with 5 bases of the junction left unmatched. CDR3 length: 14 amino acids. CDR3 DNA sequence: TGTGCCAGCAGCGCGGGACAGGGGGGGGACGAGCAGTACTTC. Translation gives CASSAGQGGDEQYF.

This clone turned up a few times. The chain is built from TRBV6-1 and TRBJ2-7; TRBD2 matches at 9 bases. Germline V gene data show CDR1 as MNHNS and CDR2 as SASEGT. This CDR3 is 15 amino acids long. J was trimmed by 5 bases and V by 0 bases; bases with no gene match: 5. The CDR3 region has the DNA TGTGCCAGCAGTGAAGCGACAGCGGGAGGTCACGAGCAGTACTTC. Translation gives CASSEATAGGHEQYF.

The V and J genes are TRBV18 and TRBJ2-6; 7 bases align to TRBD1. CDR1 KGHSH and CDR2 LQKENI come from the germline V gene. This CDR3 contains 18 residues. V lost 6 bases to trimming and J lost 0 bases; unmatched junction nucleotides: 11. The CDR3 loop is CASSRNGQASSGANVLTF. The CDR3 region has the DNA TGTGCCAGCTCTCGGAATGGACAGGCTAGCTCTGGGGCCAACGTCCTGACTTTC.

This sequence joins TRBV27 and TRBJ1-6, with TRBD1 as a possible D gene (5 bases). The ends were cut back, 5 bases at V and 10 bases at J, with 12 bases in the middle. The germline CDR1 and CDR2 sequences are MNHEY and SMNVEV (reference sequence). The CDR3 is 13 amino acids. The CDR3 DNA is TGTGCCAGCAGTCGGGACTATTGGTCACCCCTCCACTTT. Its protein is CASSRDYWSPLHF.

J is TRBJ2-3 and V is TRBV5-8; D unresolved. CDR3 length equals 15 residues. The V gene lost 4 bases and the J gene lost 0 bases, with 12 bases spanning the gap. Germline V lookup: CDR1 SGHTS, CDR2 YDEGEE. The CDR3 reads CASSPIAPSTDTQYF. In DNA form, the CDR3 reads TGTGCCAGCAGCCCGATAGCACCGAGCACAGATACGCAGTATTTT.

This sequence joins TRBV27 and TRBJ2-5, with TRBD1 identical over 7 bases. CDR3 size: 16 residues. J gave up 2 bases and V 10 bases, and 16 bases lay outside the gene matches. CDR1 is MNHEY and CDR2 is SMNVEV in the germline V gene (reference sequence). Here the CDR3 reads CATGRIGGEGQETQYF. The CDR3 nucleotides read TGTGCCACCGGCCGGATAGGGGGCGAGGGACAAGAGACCCAGTACTTC.

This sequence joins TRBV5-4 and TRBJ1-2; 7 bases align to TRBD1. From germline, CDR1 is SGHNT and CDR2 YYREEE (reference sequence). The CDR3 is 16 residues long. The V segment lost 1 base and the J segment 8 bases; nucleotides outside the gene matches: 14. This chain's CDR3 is CASSLMTGTLTLGYTF. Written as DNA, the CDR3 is TGTGCCAGCAGCTTGATGACAGGGACATTAACGTTGGGCTACACCTTC.

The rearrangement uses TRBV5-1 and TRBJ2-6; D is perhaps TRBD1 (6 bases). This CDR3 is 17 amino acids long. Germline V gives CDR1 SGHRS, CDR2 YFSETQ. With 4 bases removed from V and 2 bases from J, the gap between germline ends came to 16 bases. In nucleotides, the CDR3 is TGCGCCAGCAGCATCGATGGGGGCGCGGCTGGGGCCAACGTCCTGACTTTC. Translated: CASSIDGGAAGANVLTF.

DNA of the CDR3: TGTGCCAGCTCACCACCGGGGCCAGGGTTAGCTGACGAGCAGTACTTC. Its translation: CASSPPGPGLADEQYF. The J gene is TRBJ2-7, the V gene TRBV18, with D possibly TRBD1 on 5 matching bases. This CDR3 region has 16 residues. Trimming stripped 0 bases from V and 5 bases from J, with 17 bases between. Germline lookup yields CDR1 KGHSH and CDR2 LQKENI.

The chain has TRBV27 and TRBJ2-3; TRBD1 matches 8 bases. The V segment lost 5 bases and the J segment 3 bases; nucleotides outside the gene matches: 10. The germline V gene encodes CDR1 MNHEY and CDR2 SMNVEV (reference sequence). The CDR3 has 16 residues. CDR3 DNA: TGTGCCAGCAGTCTGCTGGACAGGGTTAGTACAGATACGCAGTATTTT. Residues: CASSLLDRVSTDTQYF.

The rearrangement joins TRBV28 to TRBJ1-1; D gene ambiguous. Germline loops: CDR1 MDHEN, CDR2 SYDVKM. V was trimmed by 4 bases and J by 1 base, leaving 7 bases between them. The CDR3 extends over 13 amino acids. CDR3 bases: TGTGCCAGCAGTTCCGTACAGAACACTGAAGCTTTCTTT. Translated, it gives CASSSVQNTEAFF.

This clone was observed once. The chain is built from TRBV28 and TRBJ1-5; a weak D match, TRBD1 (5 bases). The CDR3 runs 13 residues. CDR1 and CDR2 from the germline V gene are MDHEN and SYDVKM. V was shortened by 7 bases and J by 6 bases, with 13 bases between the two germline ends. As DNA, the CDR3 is TGTGCCAGCATGGCCAGGGTGAGTCAGCCCCAGCATTTT. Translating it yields CASMARVSQPQHF.

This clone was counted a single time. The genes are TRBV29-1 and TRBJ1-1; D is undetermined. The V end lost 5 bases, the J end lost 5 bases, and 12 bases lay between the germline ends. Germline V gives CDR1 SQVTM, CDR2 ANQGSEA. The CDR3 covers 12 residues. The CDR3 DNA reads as TGCAGCGTTCGCTGGTCCGGGACTGAAGCTTTCTTT. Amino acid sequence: CSVRWSGTEAFF.

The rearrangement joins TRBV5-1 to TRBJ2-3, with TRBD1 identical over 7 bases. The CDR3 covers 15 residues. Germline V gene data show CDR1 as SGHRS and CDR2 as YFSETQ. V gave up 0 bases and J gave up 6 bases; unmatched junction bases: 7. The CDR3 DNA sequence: TGCGCCAGCAGCTTGGAGGGGGCCATGACGGATACGCAGTATTTT. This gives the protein CASSLEGAMTDTQYF.

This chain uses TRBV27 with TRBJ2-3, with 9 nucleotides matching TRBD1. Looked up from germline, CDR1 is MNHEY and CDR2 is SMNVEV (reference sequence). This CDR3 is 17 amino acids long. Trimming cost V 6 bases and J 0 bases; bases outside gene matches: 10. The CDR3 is CASRGQGTRTSTDTQYF. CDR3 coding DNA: TGTGCCAGCAGAGGACAGGGGACGAGAACTAGCACAGATACGCAGTATTTT.

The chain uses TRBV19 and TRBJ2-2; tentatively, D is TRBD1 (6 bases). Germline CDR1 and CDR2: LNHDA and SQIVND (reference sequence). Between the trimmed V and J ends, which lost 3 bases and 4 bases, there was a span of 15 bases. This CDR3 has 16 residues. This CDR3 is CASSMRQGTGTGELFF. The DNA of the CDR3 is TGTGCCAGTAGTATGAGGCAGGGGACGGGCACCGGGGAGCTGTTTTTT.

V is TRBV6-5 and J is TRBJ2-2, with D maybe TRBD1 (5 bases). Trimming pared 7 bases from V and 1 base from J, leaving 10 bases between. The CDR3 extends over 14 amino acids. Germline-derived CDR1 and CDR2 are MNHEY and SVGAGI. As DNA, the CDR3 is TGTGCCAGCAATGTCAGGGTGAACACCGGGGAGCTGTTTTTT. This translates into CASNVRVNTGELFF.

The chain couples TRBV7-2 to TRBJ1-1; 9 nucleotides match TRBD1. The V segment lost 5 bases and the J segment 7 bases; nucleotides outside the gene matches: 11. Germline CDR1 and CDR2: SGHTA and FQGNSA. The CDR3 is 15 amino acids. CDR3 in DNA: TGTGCCAGCAGCACTGCGGGACAGGGCTGGATTGAAGCTTTCTTT. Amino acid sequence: CASSTAGQGWIEAFF.

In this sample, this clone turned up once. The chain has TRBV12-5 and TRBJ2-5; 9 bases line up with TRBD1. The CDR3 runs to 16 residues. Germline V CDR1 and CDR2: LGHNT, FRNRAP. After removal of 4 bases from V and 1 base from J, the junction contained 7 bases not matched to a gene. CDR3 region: CASGWGTGSTQETQYF. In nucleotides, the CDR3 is TGTGCTAGTGGTTGGGGGACAGGGTCTACCCAAGAGACCCAGTACTTC.

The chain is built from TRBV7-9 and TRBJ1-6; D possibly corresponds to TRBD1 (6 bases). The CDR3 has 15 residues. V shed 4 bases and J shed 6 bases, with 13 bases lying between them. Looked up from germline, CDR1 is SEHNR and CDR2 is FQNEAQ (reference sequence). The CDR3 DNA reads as TGTGCCAGCAGCTCAGGGGTCTTGGGTAATTCACCCCTCCACTTT. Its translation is CASSSGVLGNSPLHF.